The present TCR beta chain was sequenced within a study of molecular identifiers for immune sequencing clone quantification. Notes on the study in general: Highly expanded clone sizes could be underestimated by identical TCR molecules sharing a barcode.

Sorting selected naive CD8 T cells with a CD8+CD4-CCR7+CD45RA+ phenotype. The length of the CDR3 is 14 residues. Per germline, CDR1 MDHEN and CDR2 SYDVKM. As to this clonotype: Its target is not known. This may come from a read error, since a much larger clone is one base off.

Bulk libraries came from a prior protocol with listed TCR primers. Using its own MiXCR run on the PCR reads, TCRdb lists one record per CDR3 protein. Among 300,000 to 400,000 distinct CDR3 sequences listed, around 21% were seen once. The chain links TRBV28 to TRBJ2-7; 7 bases fit TRBD2. Sequenced input: naive CD8+ T cells from blood, with Jurkat cell RNA spiked in. Subset here: FACS-sorted CD8+CD4-CCR7+CD45RA+ naive T cells. The sequence derives from a human donor in good health. Some libraries in this study had Jurkat cell RNA spiked in. This chain's CDR3 is CAGSFPGLHYEQYF. CDR3 DNA sequence: TGTGCCGGCAGTTTCCCGGGACTACACTACGAGCAGTACTTC.